Presented here are 21 T cell receptor beta chains from one specimen sequenced in a study of tumor and adjacent non-tumor tissue in lung cancer. RNA was extracted from bulk tissue without any cell sorting. The normal lung tissue was taken more than 3 cm from the tumor edge. Three rounds of nested PCR, following a modified ARM-PCR protocol, produced the TCRbeta library. TCRdb re-called the multiplex PCR reads with MiXCR, one entry per CDR3 protein. The sample includes about 67,000 distinct CDR3 sequences, more than 75% of them seen just once. The sequencing input was distant non-tumor lung tissue. The receptor set was obtained from a man in his 60s with non-small cell lung cancer.

This clonotype was recorded many times. The gene calls are TRBV13 and TRBJ2-1; TRBD2 matches at 10 bases. V lost 6 bases to trimming and J lost 5 bases; unmatched junction nucleotides: 7. The CDR3 covers 15 residues. From germline, CDR1 is PRHDT and CDR2 FYEKMQ (reference sequence). The CDR3 spells CASRRLAGLNNEQFF. CDR3 nucleotides: TGTGCCAGCAGGCGACTAGCGGGCCTCAACAATGAGCAGTTCTTC.

Concerning this clonotype: One junction end does not reproduce the germline sequence, and a read error may be involved. The rearrangement links TRBV28 to TRBJ2-3; no firm D call. Germline V gene sequence: CDR1 MDHEN, CDR2 SYDVKM. CDR3 length: 13 residues. This chain's CDR3 is CASTSPVTYTQYF. The CDR3 bases are TGTGCAAGCACCTCTCCCGTCACATATACGCAGTATTTT.

This clonotype was recorded only once. The CDR3 does not close with the conserved phenylalanine or tryptophan, likely indicating a read error. The DNA is left out, because the CDR3 cannot be placed on it with certainty; the CDR3 is given as TCRdb lists it. The rearrangement uses TRBV20-1 and TRBJ2-7; the table names TRBD2, a call not compared with the DNA. With termini counted, the CDR3 has 15 amino acids. CDR1 DFQATT and CDR2 SNEGSKA come from the germline V gene (reference sequence). The CDR3 sequence: CSATGTSGRFYELYS.

Regarding this clonotype: One junction end disagrees with the germline gene, perhaps due to a read error. This rearrangement joins TRBV5-4 to TRBJ2-6; D call uncertain. The CDR3 has 15 residues. Germline values: CDR1 SGHNT, CDR2 YYREEE (reference sequence). CDR3 loop: CANSLVHSRANVLTF. Here the CDR3 DNA reads TGTGCCAACAGCTTGGTTCACTCTAGGGCCAACGTCCTGACTTTC. Together with reference TRBV5-4 and TRBJ2-6, the CDR3 gives the full variable domain: ETGVTQSPTHLIKTRGQQVTLRCSSQSGHNTVSWYQQALGQGPQFIFQYYREEENGRGNFPPRFSGLQFPNYSSELNVNALELDDSALYLCANSLVHSRANVLTFGAGSRLTVL.

This clonotype was picked up one time. With a much larger clone just one base away, this may be a read error. The chain uses TRBV28 and TRBJ2-4, with a tentative D call TRBD2 (6 bases). CDR1 and CDR2 from the germline V gene are MDHEN and SYDVKM. V lost 2 bases, J lost 6 bases, and 17 bases lay in between. The CDR3 has 16 residues. CDR3 sequence (DNA): TGTGCCAGCAGTTTAGTTAACGGGAGTGGGAGAAACATTCAGTACTTC. Its translation is CASSLVNGSGRNIQYF. The whole variable domain, remainder taken from reference TRBV28 and TRBJ2-4, is DVKVTQSSRYLVKRTGEKVFLECVQDMDHENMFWYRQDPGLGLRLIYFSYDVKMKEKGDIPEGYSVSREKKERFSLILESASTNQTSMYLCASSLVNGSGRNIQYFGAGTRLSVL.

Turning to this clonotype: One end of the junction varies from germline; a read error may be responsible. The chain links TRBV6-6 to TRBJ1-2, with D possibly being TRBD1 (5 bases). CDR3 length: 18 amino acids. From germline, CDR1 is MNHNY and CDR2 SVGAGI (reference sequence). CDR3 in DNA: TGTGACAGCAGTTCATGGGTTTTCAGAGGGGTCCTTAACTATGGCTACACGTTC. Protein sequence: CDSSSWVFRGVLNYGYTF.

As regards this clonotype: Given the absence of the conserved phenylalanine or tryptophan at the CDR3 end, a read error is likely. The V call is TRBV2, the J call TRBJ2-2; the match to TRBD1 covers 7 bases. Trimming at V came to 7 bases and at J to 7 bases, leaving 9 bases not matched to a gene. The CDR3 is 14 amino acids. Germline values: CDR1 SNHLY, CDR2 FYNNEI. The CDR3 nucleotides read TGTGCCAGCATTGAGGGGGCGGTCATCGGGGAGCTGTTTGTT. Protein product: CASIEGAVIGELFV.

A note on this clonotype: Since no conserved phenylalanine or tryptophan closes the CDR3, a read error is the likely cause. CDR3 in amino acids: CGSSQSPGGEQFL. CDR3 DNA: TGTGGCAGCAGCCAATCCCCAGGGGGAGAGCAGTTCTTA. This chain links TRBV14 with TRBJ2-1, with 7 nucleotides matching TRBD1. Per the germline V gene, CDR1 is SGHDN and CDR2 is FVKESK. The CDR3 totals 13 residues.

About this clonotype itself: Mismatch with germline at one junction end may stem from a read error. The rearrangement uses TRBV11-3 and TRBJ2-3; 8 bases match TRBD1. Germline V gives CDR1 SGHNT, CDR2 YENEEA. The CDR3 extends over 15 amino acids. CDR3 coding DNA: TGTGCCAGCAGCCCAGGGGGCGTGGACACATATACACAGTATTTT. Its translation is CASSPGGVDTYTQYF.

As regards this clonotype: A read error may produce the germline difference seen at one junction end. V usage is TRBV10-3 and J usage is TRBJ1-5; the D is unclear. The CDR3 covers 13 residues. Germline V gene data show CDR1 as ENHRY and CDR2 as SYGVKD. In nucleotides, the CDR3 is TGCGCCATCAATGAGGAAGATGATCAGCCCCAGCATTTT. As protein: CAINEEDDQPQHF.

For this clonotype: One end of the junction fails to match germline, which may point to a read error. The chain combines TRBV5-6 with TRBJ2-7; weak D call: TRBD1 (5 bases). CDR3 length equals 15 residues. Germline assignment: CDR1 SGHDT and CDR2 YYEEEE. CDR3 sequence: CARSMLNRLTYEQYF. The DNA of the CDR3 is TGTGCCCGCAGCATGCTAAACAGGTTGACCTACGAGCAGTACTTC.

As concerns this clonotype: The junction shows a germline mismatch at one end, possibly a read error. V and J are TRBV20-1 and TRBJ1-4; D is ambiguous. Germline lookup yields CDR1 DFQATT and CDR2 SNEGSKA (reference sequence). The CDR3 spans 13 residues. The CDR3 is CSAKAVSNEKLFF. As DNA, the CDR3 is TGCAGTGCTAAGGCGGTCTCTAATGAAAAACTCTTTTTT.

This sequence joins TRBV11-1 and TRBJ2-2; a weak D match, TRBD2 (5 bases). Germline V gene data show CDR1 as SGHAT and CDR2 as FQDESV (reference sequence). CDR3 length: 14 residues. The V end lost 10 bases, the J end lost 10 bases, and 22 bases lay between the germline ends. CDR3 sequence: CAINYTSGTMELFF. The CDR3 DNA is TGTGCCATCAACTATACTAGTGGCACCATGGAGCTGTTTTTT.

A remark on this clonotype: A much larger clone lies a single base off, so this may be a read error. The chain has TRBV24-1 and TRBJ2-3; no clear D gene. CDR1 and CDR2 from the germline V gene are KGHDR and SFDVKD. V was clipped by 9 bases and J by 1 base, with 13 bases between them. This CDR3 comprises 14 residues. CDR3 DNA: TGTGCCACCGGCGAGAGAAGGGGCACAGATACGCAGTATTTT. It specifies CATGERRGTDTQYF.

With respect to this clonotype: This CDR3 fails to terminate in the conserved phenylalanine or tryptophan, so it likely reflects a read error. Because the CDR3's place on the DNA is in doubt, the DNA is left out and the CDR3 is given as listed by TCRdb. This sequence joins TRBV20-1 and TRBJ2-1; the listed D gene, TRBD2, was not tested against the DNA. The CDR3 adds up to 14 amino acids, both ends counted. From germline, CDR1 is DFQATT and CDR2 SNEGSKA (reference sequence). This CDR3 reads CSARDQRTSYDQSS.

Notes on this clonotype: Given a much more abundant clone one base away, this may be a read error. The chain uses TRBV14 and TRBJ2-2, with no clear D. V dropped 0 bases and J dropped 5 bases, with 19 bases sitting between them. CDR1 is SGHDN, CDR2 FVKESK, per germline. The CDR3 runs to 18 residues. The CDR3 protein is CASSQDSTASWGTGELFF. CDR3 DNA sequence: TGTGCCAGCAGCCAAGACTCGACTGCCTCTTGGGGAACCGGGGAGCTGTTTTTT. Filled out from reference TRBV14 and TRBJ2-2, the complete variable domain reads EAGVTQFPSHSVIEKGQTVTLRCDPISGHDNLYWYRRVMGKEIKFLLHFVKESKQDESGMPNNRFLAERTGGTYSTLKVQPAELEDSGVYFCASSQDSTASWGTGELFFGEGSRLTVL.

The V call is TRBV29-1, the J call TRBJ1-2, with D possibly being TRBD1 (6 bases). Germline CDR1 SQVTM, CDR2 ANQGSEA. Trimming stripped 6 bases from V and 13 bases from J, with 24 bases between. The CDR3 covers 13 residues. The CDR3 DNA sequence: TGCAGCGTCCTGGGGGGGGGCGAGACTGGTTGCACCTTC. Translated, it gives CSVLGGGETGCTF.

About this clonotype itself: The conserved closing phenylalanine or tryptophan is absent in this CDR3, likely reflecting a read error. The chain employs TRBV5-6 and TRBJ1-6, with TRBD1 as a possible D gene (6 bases). Germline values: CDR1 SGHDT, CDR2 YYEEEE. This CDR3 is built from 15 residues. CDR3 coding DNA: TGTGCCAGTAGCTTGAGGCAGGGGAATGGATCACCCCTCCACCGT. Encoded protein: CASSLRQGNGSPLHR.

Note on this clonotype: A read error may explain this, as a much larger clone is one base away. The chain links TRBV28 to TRBJ2-6; D gene uncertain. The CDR3 length is 13 residues. With 7 bases removed from V and 3 bases from J, the gap between germline ends came to 7 bases. From germline, CDR1 is MDHEN and CDR2 SYDVKM. CDR3 nucleotides: TGTGCCAGCACTCTATATGGGGCCAACGTCCTGACTTTC. Its protein is CASTLYGANVLTF.

Note on this clonotype: Mismatch with germline at one junction end may stem from a read error. This rearrangement joins TRBV25-1 to TRBJ2-5; maybe TRBD1 (7 bases). This CDR3 comprises 16 residues. Per the germline V gene, CDR1 is MGHDK and CDR2 is SYGVNS. CDR3 nucleotides: TGTGCCATCACCGCCGGAGGGGGCGGACCTGAAGAGACTCAGTACTTC. This translates into CAITAGGGGPEETQYF.

In this sample, this clonotype turned up a few times. A read error may explain this, as a much larger clone is one base away. The chain is built from TRBV30 and TRBJ2-1; tentative D call: TRBD1 (6 bases). The germline CDR1 and CDR2 sequences are GTSNPN and SVGIG (reference sequence). The CDR3 spans 13 residues. CDR3 region: CTYERGTSVEQFF. In nucleotides, the CDR3 is TGTACCTACGAGAGGGGGACGAGCGTCGAGCAGTTCTTC.